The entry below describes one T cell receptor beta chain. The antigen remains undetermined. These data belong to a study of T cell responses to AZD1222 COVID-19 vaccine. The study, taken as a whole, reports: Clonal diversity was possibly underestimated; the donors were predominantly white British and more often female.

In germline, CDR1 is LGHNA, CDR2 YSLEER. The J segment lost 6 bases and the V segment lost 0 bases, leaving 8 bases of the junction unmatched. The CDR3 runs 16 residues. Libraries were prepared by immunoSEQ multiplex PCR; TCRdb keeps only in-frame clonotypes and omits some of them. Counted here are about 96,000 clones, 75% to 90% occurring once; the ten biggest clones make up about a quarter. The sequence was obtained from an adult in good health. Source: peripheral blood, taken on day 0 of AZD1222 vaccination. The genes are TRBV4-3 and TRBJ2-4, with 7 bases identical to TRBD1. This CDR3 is CASSQDPPGQSNIQYF. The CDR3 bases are TGCGCCAGCAGCCAAGATCCCCCGGGACAGTCAAACATTCAGTACTTC.